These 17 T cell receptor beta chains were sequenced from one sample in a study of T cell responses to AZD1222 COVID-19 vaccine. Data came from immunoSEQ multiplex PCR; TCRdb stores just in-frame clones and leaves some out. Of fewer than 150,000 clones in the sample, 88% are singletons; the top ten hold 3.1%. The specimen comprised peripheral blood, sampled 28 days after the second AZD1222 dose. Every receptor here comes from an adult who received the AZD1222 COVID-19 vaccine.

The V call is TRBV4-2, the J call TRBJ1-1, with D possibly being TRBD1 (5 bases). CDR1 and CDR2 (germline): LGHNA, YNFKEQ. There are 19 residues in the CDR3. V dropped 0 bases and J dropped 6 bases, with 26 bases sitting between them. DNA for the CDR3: TGTGCCAGCAGCCAAGATTATGCGGGGGGATTACTTTCTGTCGCTGAAGCTTTCTTT. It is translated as CASSQDYAGGLLSVAEAFF.

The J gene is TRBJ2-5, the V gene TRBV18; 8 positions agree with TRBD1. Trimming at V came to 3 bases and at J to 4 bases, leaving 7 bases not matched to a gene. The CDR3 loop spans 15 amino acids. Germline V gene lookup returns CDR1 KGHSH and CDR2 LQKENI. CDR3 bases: TGTGCCAGCTCACCCCCGGGACAGGACTCAGAGACCCAGTACTTC. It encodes CASSPPGQDSETQYF.

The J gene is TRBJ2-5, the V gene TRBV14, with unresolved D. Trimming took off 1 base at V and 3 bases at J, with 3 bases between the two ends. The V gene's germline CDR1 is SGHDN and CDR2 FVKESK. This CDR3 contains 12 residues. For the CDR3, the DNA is TGTGCCAGCAGCCAAGTAAAAGAGACCCAGTACTTC. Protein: CASSQVKETQYF.

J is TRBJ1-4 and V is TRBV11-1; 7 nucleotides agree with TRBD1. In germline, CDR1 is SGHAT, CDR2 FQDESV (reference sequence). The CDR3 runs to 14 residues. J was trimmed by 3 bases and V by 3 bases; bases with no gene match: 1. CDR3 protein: CASSFGTANEKLFF. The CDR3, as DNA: TGTGCCAGCAGCTTTGGGACAGCTAATGAAAAACTGTTTTTT.

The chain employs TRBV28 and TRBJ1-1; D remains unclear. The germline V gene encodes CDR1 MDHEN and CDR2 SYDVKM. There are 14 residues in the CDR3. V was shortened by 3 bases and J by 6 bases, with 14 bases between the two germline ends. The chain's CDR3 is CASSFQSGSPEAFF. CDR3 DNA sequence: TGTGCCAGCAGTTTCCAGAGCGGGAGCCCTGAAGCTTTCTTT.

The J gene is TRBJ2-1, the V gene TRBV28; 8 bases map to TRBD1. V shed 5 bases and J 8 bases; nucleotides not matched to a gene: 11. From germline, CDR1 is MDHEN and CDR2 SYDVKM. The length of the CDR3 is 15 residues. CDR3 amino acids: CASSTSQGAPDEQFF. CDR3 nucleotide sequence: TGTGCCAGCAGTACATCTCAGGGGGCGCCGGATGAGCAGTTCTTC.

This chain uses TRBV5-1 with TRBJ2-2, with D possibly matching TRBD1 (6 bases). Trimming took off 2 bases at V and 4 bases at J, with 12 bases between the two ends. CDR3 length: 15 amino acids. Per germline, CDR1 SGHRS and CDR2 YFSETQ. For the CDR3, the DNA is TGCGCCAGCAGCTTAAAGACAGGCGGCACCGGGGAGCTGTTTTTT. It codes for CASSLKTGGTGELFF.

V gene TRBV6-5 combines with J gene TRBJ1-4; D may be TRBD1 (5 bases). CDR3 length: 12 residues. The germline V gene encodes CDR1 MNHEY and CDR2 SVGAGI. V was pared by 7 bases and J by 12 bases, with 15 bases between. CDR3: CASTQMGDELFF. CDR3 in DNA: TGTGCCAGCACCCAAATGGGGGACGAACTGTTTTTT.

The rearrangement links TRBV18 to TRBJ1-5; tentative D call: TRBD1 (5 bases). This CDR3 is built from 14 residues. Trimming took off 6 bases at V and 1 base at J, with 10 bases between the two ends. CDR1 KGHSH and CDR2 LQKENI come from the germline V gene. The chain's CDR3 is CASSQGVSNQPQHF. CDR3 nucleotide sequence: TGTGCCAGCTCCCAGGGAGTAAGCAATCAGCCCCAGCATTTT.

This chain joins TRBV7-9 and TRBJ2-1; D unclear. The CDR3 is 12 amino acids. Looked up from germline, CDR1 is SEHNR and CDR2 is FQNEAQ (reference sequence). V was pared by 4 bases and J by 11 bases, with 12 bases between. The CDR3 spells CASSSPLGKQFF. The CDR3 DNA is TGTGCCAGCAGCTCTCCTTTGGGTAAGCAGTTCTTC.

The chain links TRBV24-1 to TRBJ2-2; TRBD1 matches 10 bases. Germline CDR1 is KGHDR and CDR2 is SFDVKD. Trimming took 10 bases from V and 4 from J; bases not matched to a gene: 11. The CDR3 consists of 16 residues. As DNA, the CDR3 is TGTGCCACAGCCCTCCCGCGGACAGGGGGCACCGGGGAGCTGTTTTTT. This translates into CATALPRTGGTGELFF.

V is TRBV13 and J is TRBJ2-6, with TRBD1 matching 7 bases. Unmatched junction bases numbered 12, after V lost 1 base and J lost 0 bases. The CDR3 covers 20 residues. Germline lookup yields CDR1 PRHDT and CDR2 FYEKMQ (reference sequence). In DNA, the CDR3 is TGTGCCAGCAGCTTAGAGGTAAAGGGGGCCTATACCTCTGGGGCCAACGTCCTGACTTTC. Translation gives CASSLEVKGAYTSGANVLTF. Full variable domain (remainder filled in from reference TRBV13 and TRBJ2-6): AAGVIQSPRHLIKEKRETATLKCYPIPRHDTVYWYQQGPGQDPQFLISFYEKMQSDKGSIPDRFSAQQFSDYHSELNMSSLELGDSALYFCASSLEVKGAYTSGANVLTFGAGSRLTVL.

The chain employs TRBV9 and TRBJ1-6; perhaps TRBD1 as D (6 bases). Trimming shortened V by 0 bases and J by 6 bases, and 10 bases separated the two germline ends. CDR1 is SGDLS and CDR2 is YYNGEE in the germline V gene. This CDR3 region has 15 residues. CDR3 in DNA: TGTGCCAGCAGCGTAGGGGGACAACTTAATTCACCCCTCCACTTT. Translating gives CASSVGGQLNSPLHF.

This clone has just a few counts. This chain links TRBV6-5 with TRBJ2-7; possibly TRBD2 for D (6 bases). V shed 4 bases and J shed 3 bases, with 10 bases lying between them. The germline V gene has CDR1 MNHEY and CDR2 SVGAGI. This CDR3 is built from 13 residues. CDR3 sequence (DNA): TGTGCCAGCAGTTTGGGACTGCTCTACGAGCAGTACTTC. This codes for CASSLGLLYEQYF.

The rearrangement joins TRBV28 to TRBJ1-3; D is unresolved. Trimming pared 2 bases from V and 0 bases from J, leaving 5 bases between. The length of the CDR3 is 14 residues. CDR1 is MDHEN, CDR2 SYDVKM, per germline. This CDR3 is CASSLELSGNTIYF. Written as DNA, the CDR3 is TGTGCCAGCAGTTTAGAGCTCTCTGGAAACACCATATATTTT. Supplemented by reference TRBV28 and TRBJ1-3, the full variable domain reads DVKVTQSSRYLVKRTGEKVFLECVQDMDHENMFWYRQDPGLGLRLIYFSYDVKMKEKGDIPEGYSVSREKKERFSLILESASTNQTSMYLCASSLELSGNTIYFGEGSWLTVV.

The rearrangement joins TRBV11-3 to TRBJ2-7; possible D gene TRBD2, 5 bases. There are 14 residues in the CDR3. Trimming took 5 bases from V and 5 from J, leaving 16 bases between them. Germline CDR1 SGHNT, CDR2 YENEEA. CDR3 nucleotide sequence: TGTGCCAGCAGCCCGGGATCAACCCCCCACGAGCAGTACTTC. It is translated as CASSPGSTPHEQYF.

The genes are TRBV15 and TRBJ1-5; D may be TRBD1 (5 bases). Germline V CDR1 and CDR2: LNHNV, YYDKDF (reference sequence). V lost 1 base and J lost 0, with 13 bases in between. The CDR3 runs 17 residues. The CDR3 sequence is CATSRAPTDYSNQPQHF. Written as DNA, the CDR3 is TGTGCCACCAGCAGAGCTCCGACAGACTATAGCAATCAGCCCCAGCATTTT.